A selection of T cell receptor beta chains follows, all from one sample in a study of shared clonotypes between healthy human individuals. Generated by immunoSEQ multiplex PCR, the TCRdb table keeps only in-frame clones and is missing some. The sample lists about 2.1 million clones, 93% occurring once. Sequencing was done on a sample of naive CD8+ T cells from PBMCs. Every receptor here comes from a man aged 18-30 years in good health. Some clones in this sample may be carry-over from other donors' samples. Both conserved end residues are part of each CDR3. Fields, in order: J gene, D gene, clone size, V gene, CDR3 DNA, CDR3 protein. D genes are given only for firm matches. Size values are once, few and many counts, or a class for expanded clones, and some rows have none.

J: TRBJ1-4; D: -; size: -; V: TRBV5-6; DNA: TGTGCCAGCAGCCCCGTAGGGAACGAAAAACTGTTTTTT; CDR3: CASSPVGNEKLFF
J: TRBJ2-1; D: -; size: -; V: TRBV29-1; DNA: TGCAGCGGGACCGGGAACCACAATGAGCAGTTCTTC; CDR3: CSGTGNHNEQFF
J: TRBJ2-2; D: -; size: once; V: TRBV6-6; DNA: TGTGCCAGCAGTTACTCGAGGGCGGGCAACACCGGGGAGCTGTTTTTT; CDR3: CASSYSRAGNTGELFF
J: TRBJ2-3; D: -; size: -; V: TRBV28; DNA: TGTGCCAGCAGTTTAGAGGGACGAAAAGAGGATACGCAGTATTTT; CDR3: CASSLEGRKEDTQYF
J: TRBJ2-4; D: -; size: -; V: TRBV7-2; DNA: TGTGCCAGCAGCTACCCGGGGCAACTAGCCAAAAACATTCAGTACTTC; CDR3: CASSYPGQLAKNIQYF
J: TRBJ1-1; D: TRBD1; size: -; V: TRBV5-4; DNA: TGTGCCAGCACCCCTGGCCAGGGGGTCACTGAAGCTTTCTTT; CDR3: CASTPGQGVTEAFF
J: TRBJ2-7; D: -; size: -; V: TRBV29-1; DNA: TGCAGCGTTGTTGACGGGCGAACGTCCTACGAGCAGTACTTC; CDR3: CSVVDGRTSYEQYF
J: TRBJ2-3; D: -; size: -; V: TRBV15; DNA: TGTGCCACCAGCCAACTCCCTCGGGGGAGGACAGATACGCAGTATTTT; CDR3: CATSQLPRGRTDTQYF
J: TRBJ2-1; D: TRBD2; size: -; V: TRBV4-1; DNA: TGCGCCAGCAGCCGACCGACCCTAGCGGGAGCCCACAATGAGCAGTTCTTC; CDR3: CASSRPTLAGAHNEQFF
J: TRBJ1-4; D: -; size: -; V: TRBV27; DNA: TGTGCCAGCAGTATCGTACAGGGCGGCGAAAAACTGTTTTTT; CDR3: CASSIVQGGEKLFF
J: TRBJ2-5; D: TRBD1; size: -; V: TRBV7-8; DNA: TGTGCCAGCAGCCCAAACCAGGGGGCGCATAGAGAGACCCAGTACTTC; CDR3: CASSPNQGAHRETQYF
J: TRBJ2-1; D: TRBD2; size: -; V: TRBV5-4; DNA: TGTGCCAGCAGCTTGGGTAGCGGGAGGGCCTTGGGTTTGGATGAGCAGTTCTTC; CDR3: CASSLGSGRALGLDEQFF
J: TRBJ2-2; D: -; size: -; V: TRBV11-2; DNA: TGTGCCAGCAGCTTGGGCAGGCATGGCCCCGGGGAGCTGTTTTTT; CDR3: CASSLGRHGPGELFF
J: TRBJ2-3; D: TRBD2; size: -; V: TRBV9; DNA: TGTGCCAGCAGCGTAGGGACTAGCGGGAGGACAGATACGCAGTATTTT; CDR3: CASSVGTSGRTDTQYF
J: TRBJ1-2; D: -; size: -; V: TRBV19; DNA: TGTGCCAGTAGTATTTCCGCGGACAGCCTCTATGGCTACACCTTC; CDR3: CASSISADSLYGYTF
J: TRBJ2-7; D: -; size: -; V: TRBV7-8; DNA: TGTGCCAGCAGCCATTTGGGGAAGTCCTACGAGCAGTACTTC; CDR3: CASSHLGKSYEQYF
J: TRBJ2-2; D: -; size: -; V: TRBV27; DNA: TGTGCCAGCACGGGGGACGGCCAAAACACCGGGGAGCTGTTTTTT; CDR3: CASTGDGQNTGELFF
J: TRBJ2-5; D: -; size: -; V: TRBV4-3; DNA: TGCGCCAGCAGCCAAGATCGGGCCTCGGAGACCCAGTACTTC; CDR3: CASSQDRASETQYF
J: TRBJ2-2; D: TRBD2; size: -; V: TRBV28; DNA: TGTGCCAGCAGTTCGCCTAGCGGGAAGGTGACCGGGGAGCTGTTTTTT; CDR3: CASSSPSGKVTGELFF
J: TRBJ2-7; D: TRBD1; size: -; V: TRBV29-1; DNA: TGCAGCGTTGAAGATCGCCCACGGACAGGGGTATTGTACGAGCAGTACTTC; CDR3: CSVEDRPRTGVLYEQYF
J: TRBJ1-5; D: TRBD1; size: -; V: TRBV27; DNA: TGTGCCAGCAGTTTGACACAGGGGGTGAATCAGCCCCAGCATTTT; CDR3: CASSLTQGVNQPQHF
J: TRBJ1-3; D: -; size: -; V: TRBV13; DNA: TGTGCCAGCAGCTTAGGCCCGGGCGGGGGACTGGGGAACACCATATATTTT; CDR3: CASSLGPGGGLGNTIYF
J: TRBJ2-5; D: TRBD1; size: -; V: TRBV28; DNA: TGTGCCAGCAGAAGACAGGGTTCAGAGACCCAGTACTTC; CDR3: CASRRQGSETQYF
J: TRBJ1-6; D: TRBD1; size: -; V: TRBV7-9; DNA: TGTGCCAGCAGCGGACCCGACAGGGGAAATTCACCCCTCCACTTT; CDR3: CASSGPDRGNSPLHF
J: TRBJ2-7; D: -; size: -; V: TRBV6-5; DNA: TGTGCCAGCAGTCTCATCCCCAAGCCTCACTACGAGCAGTACTTC; CDR3: CASSLIPKPHYEQYF
J: TRBJ2-3; D: -; size: -; V: TRBV28; DNA: TGTGCCAGCAGTTTAGGGCTAGCCGGCACAGATACGCAGTATTTT; CDR3: CASSLGLAGTDTQYF